The clone carrying this T cell receptor beta chain showed up many times. Trimming removed 0 bases at V and 0 bases at J, with 6 bases between. The germline gives CDR1 SGHRS, CDR2 YFSETQ. The CDR3 runs to 14 residues. Unique molecular identifiers were incorporated into the prepared TCRbeta library. TCRdb reanalysed the PCR reads using MiXCR and keeps one entry per CDR3 protein. The top ten clones hold approximately 5% of a sample with fewer than 550,000 distinct CDR3 sequences, 11% of them seen once. This record belongs to a study of T-cell reconstitution after alpha-beta-depleted transplantation in children.

This TCR came from a human donor who donated a stem cell graft to a child with acute myeloid leukemia. The V and J genes are TRBV5-1 and TRBJ1-2; no reliable D call. The source material was PBMCs from the stem cell graft donor, sampled from the stem cell graft. In nucleotides, the CDR3 is TGCGCCAGCAGCTTGGACGAATCTAACTATGGCTACACCTTC. It codes for CASSLDESNYGYTF.